The sequence of this T cell receptor beta chain was determined in a study of blood T cell repertoires in COVID-19. Background on the study: The study drew acute and convalescent COVID-19 samples from the United States, Italy and Spain. T cells, B-cell-depleted T cells, or PBMCs supplied cDNA or gDNA.

Original processing notes: Researchers report that nucleated cell counts were estimated from reference gene primer amplification. TCRdb keeps only in-frame clones here, not all; method: immunoSEQ multiplex PCR. The V and J calls and clone size were taken over from that table, and D and trimming were inferred from the DNA. The sample records approximately 350,000 clones, 80% to 90% being singletons. CDR1 and CDR2 (germline): GTSNPN, SVGIG (reference sequence). The CDR3 extends over 14 amino acids. Unmatched junction bases numbered 11, after V lost 6 bases and J lost 5 bases. The sample consisted of peripheral blood. The source is a man in his thirties or forties with active or convalescent COVID-19. The chain employs TRBV30 and TRBJ2-5; 8 bases fit TRBD2. The CDR3 sequence: CACGGSGGAETQYF. DNA for the CDR3: TGTGCCTGTGGCGGGTCGGGGGGGGCGGAGACCCAGTACTTC.